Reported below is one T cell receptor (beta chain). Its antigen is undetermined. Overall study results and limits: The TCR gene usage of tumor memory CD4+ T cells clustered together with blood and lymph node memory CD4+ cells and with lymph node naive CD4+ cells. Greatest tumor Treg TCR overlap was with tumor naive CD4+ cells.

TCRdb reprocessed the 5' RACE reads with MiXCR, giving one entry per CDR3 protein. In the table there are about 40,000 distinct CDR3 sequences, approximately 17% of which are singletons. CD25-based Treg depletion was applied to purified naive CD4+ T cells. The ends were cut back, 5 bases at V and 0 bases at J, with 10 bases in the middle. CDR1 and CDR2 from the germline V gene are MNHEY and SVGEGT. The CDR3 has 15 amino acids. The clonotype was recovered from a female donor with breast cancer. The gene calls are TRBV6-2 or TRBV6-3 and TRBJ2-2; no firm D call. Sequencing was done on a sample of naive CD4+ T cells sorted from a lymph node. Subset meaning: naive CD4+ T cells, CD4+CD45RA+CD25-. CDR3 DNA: TGTGCCAGCAGTAAAAGAACAGCGAACACCGGGGAGCTGTTTTTT. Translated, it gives CASSKRTANTGELFF.